The clone carrying this TCR beta chain was picked up a small number of times. Its antigen is still unknown. Authors of the study amplified TCR beta CDR3 regions from RNA transcripts. HTBI primers were the set used in a first-round RT-PCR of the TCR CDR3. TCRdb reanalysed the multiplex PCR reads using MiXCR and keeps one entry per CDR3 protein. Here the sample spans about 270,000 distinct CDR3 sequences, 20% to 25% being singletons. The sample comes from a study of T cells in Graves' hyperthyroidism and ophthalmopathy. Overall study context: Prior to any treatment, at the point of initial diagnosis, peripheral blood was collected. Notes on the study in general: In blood, most of the thyroid clonotypes expanded above 0.001 were also present.

Germline CDR1 is KGHDR and CDR2 is SFDVKD. The length of the CDR3 is 15 residues. Trimming cost V 4 bases and J 3 bases; bases outside gene matches: 4. Active moderate-to-severe ophthalmopathy, Clinical Activity Score at least 3, NOSPECS at least 4, under 3 months' duration. It was uncontrolled infection, other autoimmune disease, pregnancy or lactation that excluded patients. V and J are TRBV24-1 and TRBJ1-4; 7 bases agree with TRBD1. Sequencing used blood. This clonotype originated in a young man with Graves' ophthalmopathy. CDR3 nucleotides: TGTGCCACCAGTGACAGGACAGGACCTAATGAAAAACTGTTTTTT. Its translation is CATSDRTGPNEKLFF.